The 17 T cell receptor beta chains below all came from one sample that was sequenced in a study of T cells in Graves' hyperthyroidism and ophthalmopathy. Regions amplified from RNA transcripts were the TCR beta CDR3 regions. TCR CDR3 underwent first-round RT-PCR with the HTBI primer set. Each CDR3 protein gets one entry after TCRdb re-called the multiplex PCR reads with MiXCR. The sample lists a few hundred thousand distinct CDR3 sequences, around a sixth occurring once. Sequencing was performed on blood. The receptors come from a woman aged 18 to 35 with Graves' hyperthyroidism.

In this sample, this clonotype turned up many times. CDR3 sequence (DNA): TGTGCCAGCAGTGAAGCCGGACGGGGAGTACCAAAGACCCAGTACTTC. Protein product: CASSEAGRGVPKTQYF. The J gene is TRBJ2-5, the V gene TRBV25-1, with D tentatively TRBD2 (5 bases). This CDR3 comprises 16 residues. Trimming removed 2 bases from V and 6 bases from J, with 19 bases in between. Germline lookup yields CDR1 MGHDK and CDR2 SYGVNS.

The table lists this clonotype with many counts. The rearrangement links TRBV11-2 to TRBJ2-7, with D perhaps matching TRBD1 (6 bases). Germline CDR1 reads SGHAT; CDR2 reads FQNNGV. The CDR3 extends over 14 amino acids. Trimming stripped 6 bases from V and 4 bases from J, with 16 bases between. The DNA of the CDR3 is TGTGCCAGCAGTAGGATGGGGGCTGGATACGAGCAGTACTTC. This sequence encodes CASSRMGAGYEQYF. Based on the CDR3 plus reference TRBV11-2 and TRBJ2-7, the full variable domain is EAGVAQSPRYKIIEKRQSVAFWCNPISGHATLYWYQQILGQGPKLLIQFQNNGVVDDSQLPKDRFSAERLKGVDSTLKIQPAKLEDSAVYLCASSRMGAGYEQYFGPGTRLTVT.

The V gene is TRBV19, the J gene TRBJ2-1; no clear D. Germline V gene sequence: CDR1 LNHDA, CDR2 SQIVND (reference sequence). V was clipped by 1 base and J by 1 base, with 5 bases between them. CDR3 length: 14 residues. The CDR3 reads CASSIGQSYNEQFF. The CDR3 nucleotides read TGTGCCAGTAGTATAGGTCAGTCCTACAATGAGCAGTTCTTC.

This chain uses TRBV12-5 with TRBJ1-1; maybe TRBD1 (6 bases). The CDR3 contains 12 residues. V lost 11 bases to trimming and J lost 4 bases, with 14 bases between them. Per the germline V gene, CDR1 is LGHNT and CDR2 is FRNRAP. In DNA, the CDR3 is TGTGCTGCCCAGAGGGGGATCACTGAAGCTTTCTTT. It specifies CAAQRGITEAFF.

This clonotype was picked up a small number of times. A much bigger clone sits one base away, suggesting this may be a read error. V is TRBV28 and J is TRBJ2-7, with D possibly being TRBD2 (5 bases). CDR3 length equals 12 residues. Germline V lookup: CDR1 MDHEN, CDR2 SYDVKM. Trimming shortened V by 6 bases and J by 2 bases, and 8 bases separated the two germline ends. In DNA, the CDR3 is TGTGCCAGCAGCCAGGAGGCCTACGAGCAGTACTTC. As protein: CASSQEAYEQYF.

This clonotype was recorded at least ten times. This chain joins TRBV24-1 and TRBJ1-1; D not certain. Germline V gene data show CDR1 as KGHDR and CDR2 as SFDVKD. Trimming removed 9 bases at V and 6 bases at J, with 13 bases between. The CDR3 loop spans 12 amino acids. In nucleotides, the CDR3 is TGTGCCACCTCCAGAGGAGCCTCTGAAGCTTTCTTT. This sequence encodes CATSRGASEAFF.

This clonotype was picked up many times. The V and J genes are TRBV7-8 and TRBJ2-7; tentatively, D is TRBD1 (6 bases). This CDR3 has 17 residues. Germline lookup yields CDR1 SGHVS and CDR2 FQNEAQ. Trimming left V 0 bases short and J 9 bases short, with 24 bases between. The CDR3 reads CASSLAASGQITTVQYF. CDR3 nucleotide sequence: TGTGCCAGCAGCTTAGCTGCATCGGGACAAATAACGACGGTGCAGTACTTC.

The rearrangement uses TRBV7-9 and TRBJ1-4; 9 bases align to TRBD1. The germline V gene encodes CDR1 SEHNR and CDR2 FQNEAQ (reference sequence). The CDR3 sequence is 15 residues long. V gave up 5 bases and J gave up 5 bases; unmatched junction bases: 6. CDR3 residues: CASSPTGGRNEKLFF. DNA of the CDR3: TGTGCCAGCAGCCCCACAGGGGGCAGGAATGAAAAACTGTTTTTT.

The chain links TRBV20-1 to TRBJ2-2; D perhaps matches TRBD2 (7 bases). The germline gives CDR1 DFQATT, CDR2 SNEGSKA (reference sequence). V dropped 3 bases and J dropped 0 bases, with 20 bases sitting between them. The CDR3 covers 18 residues. CDR3 sequence reads: CSASKSVPGGANTGELFF. The CDR3 DNA reads TGCAGTGCTAGTAAATCAGTTCCGGGGGGCGCGAACACCGGGGAGCTGTTTTTT.

In this sample, this clonotype turned up many times. V usage is TRBV5-1 and J usage is TRBJ2-1; D uncertain. V was trimmed by 0 bases and J by 0 bases, leaving 7 bases between them. This CDR3 is built from 15 residues. Germline CDR1 SGHRS, CDR2 YFSETQ. The DNA for the CDR3 is TGCGCCAGCAGCTTGGACCAGTTCTCCTACAATGAGCAGTTCTTC. Translation: CASSLDQFSYNEQFF.

This clonotype was counted at least ten times. V and J are TRBV20-1 and TRBJ2-5, with 16 bases lining up with TRBD2. The CDR3 spans 14 residues. The junction had 5 bases not matched to a gene; V was cut back by 6 bases and J by 7 bases. The germline CDR1 and CDR2 sequences are DFQATT and SNEGSKA (reference sequence). In DNA, the CDR3 is TGCAGTGCCACGGGACTAGCGGGAGGGGGGACCCAGTACTTC. This sequence encodes CSATGLAGGGTQYF.

At least ten counts were recorded for this clonotype. This chain connects TRBV2 to TRBJ2-5; 7 positions agree with TRBD1. Germline CDR1 SNHLY, CDR2 FYNNEI. This CDR3 comprises 14 residues. With V trimmed by 3 bases and J by 4 bases, 5 bases remained unmatched. DNA of the CDR3: TGTGCCAGCAGTGAGGGACAGCTGCCAGAGACCCAGTACTTC. It translates to CASSEGQLPETQYF.

This clonotype was picked up many times. V gene TRBV5-6 combines with J gene TRBJ2-1; the D is unclear. Germline V gene sequence: CDR1 SGHDT, CDR2 YYEEEE. The V end lost 0 bases, the J end lost 5 bases, and 15 bases lay between the germline ends. The CDR3 consists of 16 residues. The chain's CDR3 is CASSLGLLSQNNEQFF. The CDR3 DNA is TGTGCCAGCAGCTTGGGACTCCTGTCCCAGAACAATGAGCAGTTCTTC.

This clonotype was detected only a few times. This chain joins TRBV12-3 or TRBV12-4 and TRBJ2-6, with D maybe TRBD2 (6 bases). The CDR3 totals 17 residues. The V gene lost 5 bases and the J gene lost 2 bases, with 16 bases spanning the gap. The CDR3 loop reads CASSHRSAGPGANVLTF. Here the CDR3 DNA reads TGTGCCAGCAGTCACAGGTCCGCGGGGCCTGGGGCCAACGTCCTGACTTTC.

V usage is TRBV3-1 and J usage is TRBJ1-1, with D possibly TRBD1 on 6 matching bases. Deletions cut 4 bases from V and 1 base from J, with 13 bases between. CDR1 LGHDT and CDR2 YNNKEL come from the germline V gene (reference sequence). The CDR3 is made up of 15 amino acids. CDR3 nucleotide sequence: TGTGCCAGCAGCCGCCGGGGGGGCGGGAACACTGAAGCTTTCTTT. Translation gives CASSRRGGGNTEAFF.

This clonotype was recorded many times. The rearrangement uses TRBV29-1 and TRBJ1-1, with D perhaps TRBD1 (5 bases). This CDR3 contains 11 residues. Per germline, CDR1 SQVTM and CDR2 ANQGSEA. The V end was cut by 6 bases, the J end by 9 bases, with 14 bases between. DNA for the CDR3: TGCAGCGTCCCCTGGGGGTCCCAAGCTTTCTTT. Amino acid sequence: CSVPWGSQAFF.

The chain couples TRBV6-5 to TRBJ2-1, with unresolved D. The CDR3 totals 15 residues. The V end was cut by 2 bases, the J end by 3 bases, with 11 bases between. Germline V gene sequence: CDR1 MNHEY, CDR2 SVGAGI. The CDR3 sequence: CASSYLSDDYNEQFF. CDR3 in DNA: TGTGCCAGCAGTTACCTATCTGACGACTACAATGAGCAGTTCTTC.